The clone carrying this TCR beta chain turned up a few times. The data were obtained in a study of response to subunit inactivated influenza vaccine. Trimming stripped 7 bases from V and 2 bases from J, with 15 bases between. The germline gives CDR1 MNHEY, CDR2 SVGEGT. The CDR3 is 15 residues long. TCRdb itself ran the RT-PCR reads through MiXCR, one entry per CDR3 protein. The sample records hundreds of thousands of distinct CDR3 sequences, about 11% being singletons. These data also formed part of another study, on T cells expressing NK-cell markers. That work adds: UMIs accompanied the 5'RACE template switching by which TCR beta cDNA was made. Sequencing of TCR beta repertoires drew on sorted CD3+CD56+NKG2C+, CD3+CD56+NKG2C- and CD3+CD56-NKG2C+ T cells. Eight donors were sequenced, seven testing HCMV-seropositive and one testing seronegative. Of the CD8+ T cell pool in over 5 donors, about 1.0-8% was accounted for by dominant NKG2C+ clonotypes. HCMV specificity of expanded NKG2C+ T cell clones remained unclear.

This receptor was obtained from a man aged 45-65 years who received an inactivated influenza vaccine. The chain is built from TRBV6-2 or TRBV6-3 and TRBJ2-1; possibly TRBD1 or TRBD2 for D (5 bases each). The material was PBMCs from blood, obtained on the day of vaccination. This chain's CDR3 is CASKQQGAAYNEQFF. Written as DNA, the CDR3 is TGTGCCAGCAAGCAGCAGGGAGCCGCCTACAATGAGCAGTTCTTC.